This T cell receptor (beta chain) comes out of a study of CD8+CD57+ T cells in acquired aplastic anemia. Looking at the study overall: Sorted CD4+ and CD8+ cell DNA averaged around 3 ug.

Per germline, CDR1 SGHRS and CDR2 YFSETQ. This CDR3 has 14 residues. After removal of 5 bases from V and 3 bases from J, the junction contained 5 bases not matched to a gene. Study conclusions and caveats: Found in both controls and patients were around 29 CD8+ CDR3 sequences.

Template material for TCR beta VDJ and CDR3 profiling consisted of genomic DNA. A single record per CDR3 protein comes from TCRdb applying MiXCR to the reads. The table lists about 180,000 distinct CDR3 sequences, 35% to 50% of them singletons. This clonotype has a count of ten or more. Antigen specificity is unknown. Sequencing was performed on sorted CD4+, CD8+, or CD8+CD57+ T cells (not recorded which) from PBMCs. The origin of this receptor is a human donor in good health. The J gene is TRBJ1-2, the V gene TRBV5-1; TRBD1 matches 9 bases. CDR3 nucleotides: TGCGCCAGCAGTAGGGACAGGGTGGACTATGGCTACACCTTC. This codes for CASSRDRVDYGYTF.